This TCR beta chain was sequenced during a study of blood T cells in healthy people across ages. V lost 3 bases and J lost 0, with 3 bases in between. The V gene's germline CDR1 is GTSNPN and CDR2 SVGIG (reference sequence). The CDR3 totals 13 residues. As concerns this clonotype: Antigen specificity is unknown.

Whole-study results and caveats: Diversity estimates from one million T cells were considered underestimates.

A second roughly 7 to 12 cycle PCR used barcoded and J-beta primers. TCRdb re-analysed the 5' RACE reads in MiXCR, keeping a single row per CDR3 protein. The data show roughly 800,000 distinct CDR3 sequences, 58% seen once. Source material: blood. The chain is built from TRBV30 and TRBJ2-6, with D unresolved. The sequence derives from a man aged 30-40 years in good health. CDR3 DNA: TGTGCCTGGAGGAGCTCTGGGGCCAACGTCCTGACTTTC. It is translated as CAWRSSGANVLTF.